One T cell receptor (beta chain) is described in this entry. This clonotype has at least ten counts. This clone's antigen is unknown. Base-call qualities are not available, and no considerably larger clone is one nucleotide away. The library was produced with PCR. Sequencing used an Illumina HiSeq 4000. Bulk TCR libraries were made following a previously described method, with the TCR primers given in Table S5. Purification of total RNA was performed with the Qiagen AllPrep DNA/RNA kit. Before any analysis, reads coming from multiple sequencing runs of the same library were combined into one pool. The paper's data handling went like this. Reads were retained only if the reads had an exact TCR constant sequence, and the retained reads were trimmed to 150 nt and grouped according to their 12-nt molecular barcodes. Reads in each barcode group were sub-clustered using a 15% Levenshtein threshold, and a quality-weighted consensus sequence was built for each RNA molecule. Non-functional sequences were filtered out, along with any lower-count sequence sitting one edit away from another sequence. On the basis of fitting two negative binomial distributions, barcode sub-clusters with fewer than 20% of the maximum read count were discarded. TCRdb trimmed the raw reads at Q25, called clones with MiXCR and kept productive beta chains. Each CDR3 protein appears once, grouped with its most common genes and DNA. These V and J calls derive from TCRdb rather than the authors' analysis. The sample records around 65,000 distinct CDR3 sequences, 18% of which are singletons. About 1.4% of the sample comes from the top ten.

The data were taken from a study of molecular identifiers for immune sequencing clone quantification (dated by TCRdb to 2016 to 2019). About the full investigation: In a replicate experiment, RNA from about 20,000 or 100,000 naive CD8 T cells was split into five aliquots, four of which were sequenced. This methods study benchmarked molecular-identifier clustering-based TCR repertoire sequencing (MIDCIRS) and TCR RNA copy counting, using CD8 T cells to do so. Results the study describes overall, beyond this receptor: A single cell's worth of spiked-in Jurkat TCR RNA was reported detectable even among around 1 million naive CD8 T cells. The naive libraries included spiked-in Jurkat TCR RNA (around 9 copies' worth), and this Jurkat TCR RNA is not part of the donor repertoire. Modeling indicated around 2.7 TCR RNA copies recovered per cell, compared with approximately 10 by digital PCR, which implies a capture efficiency of around 29%. Highly expanded clone sizes could be underestimated if identical TCR molecules share a barcode. When barcode sub-clustering was not used, chimeric consensus sequences inflated TCR diversity, with chimeras reaching as high as 47%. Clones above 20 RNA copies held over 97% of molecules in CMV-specific effector cells but under 1% in naive cells.

CDR1 and CDR2 were assigned from the germline V gene (reference sequence) as DFQATT and SNEGSKA. Unmatched junction bases come to 17, with V trimmed by 3 bases and J by 3 bases. There are 18 amino acids in the CDR3, from cysteine to phenylalanine inclusive. Only the CDR3 part of the read is kept: 54 bases, read in frame from the first base. Libraries of naive CD8 T cells were built from anywhere between roughly 20,000 and 1,100,000 sorted cells, with 10%, 30% or 50% of the purified RNA used. Naive CD8 T cells were FACS-sorted as CD8+CD4-CCR7+CD45RA+ on a BD FACSAria II into RLT Plus buffer. Ten to eleven TCR copies' worth of Jurkat RNA were spiked into roughly 19,000-1,000,000 naive CD8 T cell samples to test detection sensitivity. CD8 T cells were enriched with RosetteSep CD8+ T Cell Enrichment Cocktail and Ficoll-Paque, followed by ACK red cell lysis.

This TCR derives from a human donor in good health. Some libraries in this study had Jurkat cell RNA spiked in. In this chain, TRBV20-1 is recombined with TRBJ1-5, with TRBD1 identical over 7 junction bases. Material for sequencing was naive CD8+ T cells from blood, with Jurkat cell RNA spiked in. Per the publication, the cell subset or site label means: FACS-sorted CD8+CD4-CCR7+CD45RA+ naive T cells. CDR3 sequence: CSARPTLLTDRDNQPQHF. The DNA sequence is given as TGCAGTGCTAGGCCGACCCTACTGACCGACAGGGACAATCAGCCCCAGCATTTT.